Detailed here is one T cell receptor (beta chain). Its cognate antigen is unknown. A second roughly 6 to 12 cycle PCR used barcoded and J-beta primers. TCRdb re-derived calls from the 5' RACE reads in MiXCR, one entry per CDR3 protein. The table lists 910,000 or so distinct CDR3 sequences, just over 50% of them singletons. These data belong to a study of blood T cells in healthy people across ages. Across the study: The capture of about one barcoded beta molecule per two T cells was achieved by template switching.

Per the germline V gene, CDR1 is DFQATT and CDR2 is SNEGSKA (reference sequence). The CDR3 extends over 10 amino acids. Trimming took off 5 bases at V and 8 bases at J, with 8 bases between the two ends. Notes on the study in general: Estimated diversity across one million T cells was deemed an underestimate.

This TCR derives from a woman aged 60 to 75 in good health. The genes are TRBV20-1 and TRBJ2-3; D is uncertain. Specimen: blood. This chain's CDR3 is CSASTSTQYF. The DNA for the CDR3 is TGCAGTGCTTCGACGTCTACGCAGTATTTT.